This T cell receptor (beta chain) is drawn from a study of regulatory T cells. The primer mix had 52 TRBV and 13 TRBJ primers. TCRdb's table, derived via immunoSEQ multiplex PCR, lists solely in-frame clones and lacks some. The sample holds some 30,000 clones; 85% to 95% are singletons and the top ten take around 0.94%. Whole-study findings and limits: Regulatory T cells showed the strongest V-J pair restriction and V/J gene skewing among patient repertoires. Hydrophobic residues at CDR3 positions 6 and 7 were enriched in conventional CD4+ T cells of CD3G-deficient patients.

The J segment lost 0 bases and the V segment lost 6 bases, leaving 4 bases of the junction unmatched. The CDR3 has 14 residues. The V gene's germline CDR1 is LNHDA and CDR2 SQIVND (reference sequence). A couple of CD3G-deficient patients had more severe autoimmunity; all had some. Patients, 2 to 39 years old, had expanded memory T-cell proportions. CD4+ T cells were divided by sorting: CD25-high CD127-low Tregs, CD25-low CD127-high conventional cells. In regard to this clone: The antigen is undetermined.

The receptor's source is a child aged 2 to 9 with CD3G deficiency. The sequencing sample was made of conventional CD4+ T cells sorted from blood. V is TRBV19 and J is TRBJ2-7, with 8 bases identical to TRBD1. The CDR3 region has the DNA TGTGCCAGTAGCAGGACAGGGAGCTCCTACGAGCAGTACTTC. Protein sequence: CASSRTGSSYEQYF.